The 18 T cell receptor beta chains in this list originate from one sample, sequenced in a study of regulatory T cells in long-lasting Graves disease. CDR3-region Arm-PCR and iRepertoire HTBI primers produced the TCR beta libraries. TCRdb recomputed calls from the multiplex PCR reads with MiXCR, one row per CDR3 protein. The top ten clones hold roughly a tenth of a sample with some 500,000 distinct CDR3 sequences, 13% of them seen once. Time point described: newly diagnosed GD, antithyroid drugs for less than 3 months. PBMCs provided the RNA from which the TCR library was made. These data are also associated with another study on T cells in Graves' hyperthyroidism and ophthalmopathy.

The sample here was peripheral blood mononuclear cells (PBMCs), taken at new diagnosis, from a patient treated with antithyroid drugs. These TCRs come from a man aged 25 to 40 with Graves disease.

This clonotype was detected ten times or more. This chain uses TRBV10-3 with TRBJ1-2; D is undetermined. The germline V gene has CDR1 ENHRY and CDR2 SYGVKD. V lost 4 bases and J 1 base, leaving 4 bases between the germline ends. This CDR3 contains 12 residues. The CDR3 is CAISVFNYGYTF. CDR3 nucleotides: TGTGCCATCAGTGTTTTTAACTATGGCTACACCTTC.

V gene TRBV19 combines with J gene TRBJ2-2; TRBD1 might be the D (6 bases). The germline gives CDR1 LNHDA, CDR2 SQIVND (reference sequence). The CDR3 extends over 16 amino acids. V lost 2 bases and J 6 bases, leaving 16 bases between the germline ends. CDR3 region: CASSIMTGSDPGELFF. The CDR3 bases are TGTGCCAGTAGTATAATGACAGGTTCGGACCCCGGGGAGCTGTTTTTT. Filled out from reference TRBV19 and TRBJ2-2, the complete variable domain reads DGGITQSPKYLFRKEGQNVTLSCEQNLNHDAMYWYRQDPGQGLRLIYYSQIVNDFQKGDIAEGYSVSREKKESFPLTVTSAQKNPTAFYLCASSIMTGSDPGELFFGEGSRLTVL.

As for this clonotype: A much larger clone is a single base away; this may be a read error. The conserved phenylalanine or tryptophan normally closing the CDR3 is absent here, so this likely arose from a read error. The V call is TRBV24-1, the J call TRBJ2-5; 10 positions agree with TRBD2. V lost 4 bases, J lost 4 bases, and 5 bases stayed unmatched. Germline loops: CDR1 KGHDR, CDR2 SFDVKD. The CDR3 loop spans 15 amino acids. DNA of the CDR3: TGTGCCACCAGTGACATAGCGGGAGGCGGAGAGACCCAGTACTCC. Protein product: CATSDIAGGGETQYS.

This clonotype was counted only a few times. A read error may be the cause here, since a much bigger clone is one base away. The CDR3 spells CASTLLPQRGTGELFF. The CDR3 DNA sequence: TGTGCCAGCACCCTACTTCCGCAACGGGGCACCGGGGAGCTGTTTTTT. The chain joins TRBV2 to TRBJ2-2; tentative D call: TRBD2 (5 bases). The CDR3 contains 16 residues. Germline V gene data show CDR1 as SNHLY and CDR2 as FYNNEI. V was trimmed by 7 bases and J by 4 bases, leaving 19 bases between them.

This clonotype came up a few times. The chain recombines TRBV10-3 with TRBJ1-6; 7 bases agree with TRBD1. Germline-derived CDR1 and CDR2 are ENHRY and SYGVKD. The CDR3 covers 12 residues. V shed 4 bases and J 14 bases; nucleotides not matched to a gene: 5. The CDR3 loop reads CAISGTGTTLHF. CDR3 DNA: TGTGCCATCAGTGGGACAGGTACCACCCTCCACTTT.

This clonotype turned up a few times. The DNA is omitted, as the CDR3 cannot be located on it reliably, and the CDR3 follows TCRdb's listing. The chain employs TRBV5-1 and TRBJ2-7; no DNA check was done on the table's D call, TRBD2. Germline lookup yields CDR1 SGHRS and CDR2 YFSETQ. The CDR3 is 15 residues long, counting both termini. CDR3 protein: CASSLVGGGTYEQCF.

Concerning this clonotype itself: One junction end disagrees with the germline gene, perhaps due to a read error. This rearrangement joins TRBV11-1 to TRBJ2-7, with TRBD1 matching over 7 bases. The germline gives CDR1 SGHAT, CDR2 FQDESV (reference sequence). This CDR3 contains 14 residues. CDR3 protein: CASSQEETGNEQYF. CDR3 coding DNA: TGCGCCAGCAGCCAAGAAGAGACAGGGAACGAGCAGTACTTC. Using reference TRBV11-1 and TRBJ2-7 for the parts outside the CDR3, the full variable domain is EAEVAQSPRYKITEKSQAVAFWCDPISGHATLYWYRQILGQGPELLVQFQDESVVDDSQLPKDRFSAERLKGVDSTLKIQPAELGDSAMYLCASSQEETGNEQYFGPGTRLTVT.

This clonotype came up many times. The chain uses TRBV20-1 and TRBJ2-3, with unresolved D. Germline lookup yields CDR1 DFQATT and CDR2 SNEGSKA (reference sequence). The length of the CDR3 is 13 residues. V gave up 0 bases and J gave up 1 base, with 5 bases separating them. In DNA, the CDR3 is TGCAGTGCTAGAGAAGTCCGCACAGATACGCAGTATTTT. Its translation: CSAREVRTDTQYF.

This clonotype was detected a few times. This rearrangement joins TRBV5-1 to TRBJ1-6, with TRBD1 matching 7 bases. Trimming at V came to 2 bases and at J to 8 bases, leaving 7 bases not matched to a gene. The CDR3 covers 15 residues. Germline lookup yields CDR1 SGHRS and CDR2 YFSETQ. The CDR3 region has the DNA TGCGCCAGCAGCTTCACAGGGGTTCGGGATTCACCCCTCCACTTT. Its translation: CASSFTGVRDSPLHF.

The rearrangement links TRBV30 to TRBJ2-1; D is uncertain. Per germline, CDR1 GTSNPN and CDR2 SVGIG (reference sequence). V was shortened by 5 bases and J by 10 bases, with 21 bases between the two germline ends. CDR3 size: 14 residues. The CDR3 nucleotides are TGTGCCTGGGGGCCCTCGGAACCCCCCTACGAGCAGTTCTTC. As protein: CAWGPSEPPYEQFF.

The chain recombines TRBV5-1 with TRBJ1-4; 7 bases align to TRBD1. CDR3 length equals 14 residues. The V and J ends lost 4 bases and 8 bases, in that order; junction bases with no gene match: 8. Germline assignment: CDR1 SGHRS and CDR2 YFSETQ. CDR3 nucleotide sequence: TGCGCCAGCAGCAGGGGGCAGTTAGAGGAAAAACTGTTTTTT. It specifies CASSRGQLEEKLFF.

This clonotype was seen repeatedly, ten times or more. This rearrangement joins TRBV20-1 to TRBJ2-3; D remains ambiguous. Per the germline V gene, CDR1 is DFQATT and CDR2 is SNEGSKA (reference sequence). The CDR3 extends over 13 amino acids. The CDR3 sequence: CSASPDPTDTQYF. Written as DNA, the CDR3 is TGCAGCGCTTCCCCAGACCCCACAGATACGCAGTATTTT.

This clonotype was recorded only once. Possible read error: a much larger clone is one base away. V is TRBV7-3 and J is TRBJ2-5; perhaps TRBD2 as D (6 bases). This CDR3 spans 15 amino acids. Trimming shortened V by 2 bases and J by 0 bases, and 10 bases separated the two germline ends. Germline V gives CDR1 SGHTA, CDR2 FQGTGA. The CDR3 spells CASSLRGAYQETQYF. The CDR3 DNA is TGTGCCAGCAGCTTACGCGGGGCGTACCAAGAGACCCAGTACTTC.

This clonotype has at least ten counts. This chain links TRBV3-1 with TRBJ2-5, with 7 bases lining up with TRBD2. With V trimmed by 2 bases and J by 5 bases, 8 bases remained unmatched. Germline CDR1 LGHDT, CDR2 YNNKEL (reference sequence). The CDR3 spans 15 residues. DNA of the CDR3: TGTGCCAGCAGCCAAATTACAACTAGCGTGGAGACCCAGTACTTC. Amino acids: CASSQITTSVETQYF.

The table lists this clonotype with a few counts. DNA for the CDR3: TGTGCCAGCAGCTTTACTCTACGGGTTTACGAGCAGTACTTC. It yields the protein CASSFTLRVYEQYF. The chain couples TRBV7-2 to TRBJ2-7, with unresolved D. Germline V gives CDR1 SGHTA, CDR2 FQGNSA. The CDR3 is 14 amino acids. V was cut by 3 bases and J by 4 bases, with 13 bases left in between.

The CDR3 DNA reads TGCGCCAGCAGCTTGTCGCTACTGGATGGCTACACCTTC. This gives the protein CASSLSLLDGYTF. This rearrangement joins TRBV5-1 to TRBJ1-2, with no clear D. V shed 1 base and J shed 6 bases, with 10 bases lying between them. There are 13 residues in the CDR3. CDR1 and CDR2 (germline): SGHRS, YFSETQ. The full variable domain, its missing parts supplied by reference TRBV5-1 and TRBJ1-2, is KAGVTQTPRYLIKTRGQQVTLSCSPISGHRSVSWYQQTPGQGLQFLFEYFSETQRNKGNFPGRFSGRQFSNSRSEMNVSTLELGDSALYLCASSLSLLDGYTFGSGTRLTVV.

V and J are TRBV18 and TRBJ1-2, with 10 bases fitting TRBD1. Germline CDR1 is KGHSH and CDR2 is LQKENI. The ends lost 4 bases at V and 8 bases at J; junction bases unmatched: 19. The CDR3 totals 18 residues. The CDR3 is CASSRDTGTGVFGEGYTF. The CDR3, as DNA: TGTGCCAGCTCACGGGACACCGGGACAGGGGTGTTTGGCGAAGGCTACACCTTC.

The table lists this clonotype with many counts. The genes are TRBV6-5 and TRBJ1-1, with TRBD1 identical over 8 bases. Germline CDR1 MNHEY, CDR2 SVGAGI. After removal of 2 bases from V and 5 bases from J, the junction contained 1 base not matched to a gene. This CDR3 comprises 13 residues. CDR3 bases: TGTGCCAGCAGTTACGGACAGGGAACTGAAGCTTTCTTT. Amino acid sequence: CASSYGQGTEAFF.